Listed here are 10 T cell receptor beta chains from one sample, sequenced in a study of T cells in localized non-small cell lung cancer. Data came from immunoSEQ multiplex PCR; TCRdb stores just in-frame clones and leaves some out. The data show fewer than 40,000 clones, 88% seen once. The sequences come from peripheral blood mononuclear cells, collected before any cancer treatment. The receptor source for this set is a woman aged 35 to 69 with stage III lung adenocarcinoma.

The chain employs TRBV2 and TRBJ2-1, with TRBD1 matching 8 bases. The CDR3 loop spans 16 amino acids. J was trimmed by 0 bases and V by 6 bases; bases with no gene match: 7. CDR1 is SNHLY and CDR2 is FYNNEI in the germline V gene. Here the CDR3 reads CASRPRQGSSYNEQFF. CDR3 in DNA: TGTGCCAGCAGACCTCGACAGGGGAGCTCCTACAATGAGCAGTTCTTC.

This chain's CDR3 is CASSTGLAGEGETQYF. In DNA form, the CDR3 reads TGCGCCAGCAGCACGGGACTAGCGGGGGAGGGAGAGACCCAGTACTTC. This rearrangement joins TRBV5-1 to TRBJ2-5; 14 bases agree with TRBD2. J gave up 4 bases and V 4 bases, and 6 bases lay outside the gene matches. CDR3 size: 16 residues. The germline CDR1 and CDR2 sequences are SGHRS and YFSETQ.

This clone came up once. The chain uses TRBV7-2 and TRBJ1-5; 7 bases map to TRBD1. The V gene's germline CDR1 is SGHTA and CDR2 FQGNSA. The CDR3 totals 15 residues. The ends lost 1 base at V and 4 bases at J; junction bases unmatched: 4. The CDR3 nucleotides are TGTGCCAGCAGCTTAGACTCAGGGGGTAATCAGCCCCAGCATTTT. This gives the protein CASSLDSGGNQPQHF.

This chain joins TRBV5-4 and TRBJ2-5, with D maybe TRBD1 (6 bases). V was clipped by 4 bases and J by 1 base, with 14 bases between them. The CDR3 consists of 15 residues. The germline V gene has CDR1 SGHNT and CDR2 YYREEE (reference sequence). The CDR3 nucleotides are TGTGCCAGCAGCCTAGACCAGACAGGCCAAGAGACCCAGTACTTC. This encodes CASSLDQTGQETQYF.

This chain uses TRBV13 with TRBJ2-7, with D possibly being TRBD2 (5 bases). The CDR3 contains 14 residues. Germline values: CDR1 PRHDT, CDR2 FYEKMQ (reference sequence). Trimming took 4 bases from V and 6 from J, leaving 16 bases between them. The CDR3 loop is CASSSTSGYSEQYF. CDR3 sequence (DNA): TGTGCCAGCAGCTCCACGTCGGGGTATTCCGAGCAGTACTTC. The complete variable domain, with remaining parts taken from reference TRBV13 and TRBJ2-7, reads AAGVIQSPRHLIKEKRETATLKCYPIPRHDTVYWYQQGPGQDPQFLISFYEKMQSDKGSIPDRFSAQQFSDYHSELNMSSLELGDSALYFCASSSTSGYSEQYFGPGTRLTVT.

The chain employs TRBV27 and TRBJ2-3; D not resolved. The V and J ends lost 6 bases and 4 bases respectively, with 5 bases between them. CDR3 length equals 11 residues. The V gene's germline CDR1 is MNHEY and CDR2 SMNVEV (reference sequence). This chain's CDR3 is CASSRADTQYF. As DNA, the CDR3 is TGTGCCAGCAGCCGAGCAGATACGCAGTATTTT.

The chain couples TRBV2 to TRBJ1-4; TRBD1 aligns across 8 bases. This CDR3 spans 16 amino acids. V gave up 6 bases and J gave up 7 bases; unmatched junction bases: 13. Germline V CDR1 and CDR2: SNHLY, FYNNEI. The CDR3 sequence is CASSAILQGGGEKLFF. CDR3 DNA: TGTGCCAGCAGCGCTATCCTACAGGGGGGCGGTGAAAAACTGTTTTTT.

This clone appeared a single time. V usage is TRBV4-3 and J usage is TRBJ1-2, with D perhaps matching TRBD1 (5 bases). Germline V gives CDR1 LGHNA, CDR2 YSLEER. This CDR3 has 14 amino acids. V shed 4 bases and J shed 3 bases, with 12 bases lying between them. CDR3 DNA sequence: TGCGCCAGCAGCCTTGGTGGGACGCACTATGGCTACACCTTC. It codes for CASSLGGTHYGYTF.

This sequence joins TRBV11-1 and TRBJ1-1, with 8 bases identical to TRBD1. The CDR3 covers 14 residues. Trimming cost V 4 bases and J 0 bases; bases outside gene matches: 1. Germline V lookup: CDR1 SGHAT, CDR2 FQDESV (reference sequence). The CDR3 protein is CASSSDRVNTEAFF. CDR3 DNA: TGTGCCAGCAGCTCGGACAGGGTGAACACTGAAGCTTTCTTT.

J is TRBJ1-4 and V is TRBV7-9; the D is unclear. The CDR3 is 16 residues long. Between the trimmed V and J ends, which lost 5 bases and 8 bases, there was a span of 21 bases. From germline, CDR1 is SEHNR and CDR2 FQNEAQ (reference sequence). The CDR3 DNA reads TGTGCCAGCAGCCCCGAGGGTCTTGGTCCTGCGGAAAAACTGTTTTTT. Protein sequence: CASSPEGLGPAEKLFF.